The rows below give T cell receptor beta chains drawn from one sample of a study of blood T cell repertoires in COVID-19. Generated by immunoSEQ multiplex PCR, the TCRdb table keeps only in-frame clones and is missing some. Of fewer than 75,000 clones listed, 70% to 90% are singletons. The sequencing input was peripheral blood. These receptors all stem from a man aged 65 to 79 with acute or convalescent COVID-19. Each CDR3 is given with its conserved first and last residue. D genes are given only for firm matches. Where a row states a size, it is once, few, many or the class of an expanded clone; other rows omit it.

abundance,d_gene,v_gene,j_gene,CDR3aa,CDR3nt
NA,TRBD1,TRBV6-5,TRBJ1-1,CASSFSKGQGEAFF,TGTGCCAGCAGTTTTTCTAAGGGACAGGGTGAAGCTTTCTTT
NA,NA,TRBV7-9,TRBJ1-2,CASSSRNPNYGYTF,TGTGCCAGCAGCTCGAGGAACCCTAACTATGGCTACACCTTC
NA,NA,TRBV9,TRBJ2-2,CASSPRLLPNTGELFF,TGTGCCAGCAGCCCCAGACTACTTCCTAACACCGGGGAGCTGTTTTTT
NA,TRBD1,TRBV12-5,TRBJ1-1,CASGLVPGQVMNTEAFF,TGTGCTAGTGGTTTGGTGCCGGGACAGGTGATGAACACTGAAGCTTTCTTT
NA,TRBD1,TRBV7-9,TRBJ1-5,CASSGQGSGQPQHF,TGTGCCAGCAGCGGACAGGGTTCGGGTCAGCCCCAGCATTTT
once,NA,TRBV18,TRBJ2-2,CASSPLSQVNTGELFF,TGTGCCAGCTCACCACTATCACAGGTCAACACCGGGGAGCTGTTTTTT
NA,NA,TRBV29-1,TRBJ1-2,CSVADTGGYTF,TGCAGCGTTGCGGATACGGGGGGCTACACCTTC
NA,TRBD1,TRBV7-9,TRBJ2-1,CASSLTGVSNEQFF,TGTGCCAGCAGCCTGACAGGGGTGAGCAATGAGCAGTTCTTC
NA,TRBD2,TRBV27,TRBJ2-5,CASSWAGLGRETQYF,TGTGCCAGCAGTTGGGCGGGACTAGGGCGAGAGACCCAGTACTTC
NA,NA,TRBV4-1,TRBJ1-6,CASSQDLQGYSPLHF,TGCGCCAGCAGCCAAGATCTACAGGGTTATTCACCCCTCCACTTT
NA,TRBD1,TRBV6-5,TRBJ1-5,CASRGTGGNQPQHF,TGTGCCAGCAGGGGGACAGGCGGCAATCAGCCCCAGCATTTT
NA,NA,TRBV5-8,TRBJ1-5,CASSLGWGGQPQHF,TGTGCCAGCAGCTTGGGGTGGGGAGGTCAGCCCCAGCATTTT
once,NA,TRBV27,TRBJ1-4,CASSLRGGMTNEKLFF,TGTGCCAGCAGTTTGAGGGGGGGTATGACTAATGAAAAACTGTTTTTT
once,NA,TRBV6-5,TRBJ1-6,CASSNRENGDSPLHF,TGTGCCAGCAGTAACCGGGAGAATGGCGATTCACCCCTCCACTTT
once,NA,TRBV19,TRBJ1-1,CASSSLQGRSWNTEAFF,TGTGCCAGTAGCTCGTTGCAGGGTAGGAGTTGGAACACTGAAGCTTTCTTT
NA,TRBD1,TRBV2,TRBJ2-7,CASSFGQGYEQYF,TGTGCCAGCAGTTTCGGACAGGGCTACGAGCAGTACTTC
NA,NA,TRBV3-1/TRBV3-2,TRBJ2-3,CASSQIGGTQYF,TGTGCCAGCAGCCAAATAGGCGGTACGCAGTATTTT
NA,NA,TRBV19,TRBJ1-1,CASSWEGRNTEAFF,TGTGCCAGTAGTTGGGAGGGGCGGAACACTGAAGCTTTCTTT
NA,TRBD2,TRBV28,TRBJ2-1,CASSPTSGGDNEQFF,TGTGCCAGCAGCCCCACTAGCGGGGGGGACAATGAGCAGTTCTTC
NA,TRBD2,TRBV7-2,TRBJ2-5,CASSLAARGGGETQYF,TGTGCCAGCAGCTTAGCGGCGCGGGGGGGCGGGGAGACCCAGTACTTC
NA,TRBD1,TRBV2,TRBJ1-2,CASSEDRGNYGYTF,TGTGCCAGCAGTGAGGACAGGGGTAACTATGGCTACACCTTC
NA,NA,TRBV19,TRBJ1-1,CASISQRGTEAFF,TGTGCCAGTATCTCCCAACGGGGGACTGAAGCTTTCTTT
NA,TRBD2,TRBV7-2,TRBJ2-1,CASSSGLAGPYNEQFF,TGTGCCAGCAGCTCCGGACTAGCGGGACCCTACAATGAGCAGTTCTTC
NA,NA,TRBV19,TRBJ1-1,CASRAQAEAFF,TGTGCCAGTAGGGCACAGGCGGAAGCTTTCTTT
NA,NA,TRBV6-7,TRBJ1-5,CASSYSYEQKTYQPQHF,TGTGCCAGCAGTTACTCGTACGAACAGAAGACCTATCAGCCCCAGCATTTT